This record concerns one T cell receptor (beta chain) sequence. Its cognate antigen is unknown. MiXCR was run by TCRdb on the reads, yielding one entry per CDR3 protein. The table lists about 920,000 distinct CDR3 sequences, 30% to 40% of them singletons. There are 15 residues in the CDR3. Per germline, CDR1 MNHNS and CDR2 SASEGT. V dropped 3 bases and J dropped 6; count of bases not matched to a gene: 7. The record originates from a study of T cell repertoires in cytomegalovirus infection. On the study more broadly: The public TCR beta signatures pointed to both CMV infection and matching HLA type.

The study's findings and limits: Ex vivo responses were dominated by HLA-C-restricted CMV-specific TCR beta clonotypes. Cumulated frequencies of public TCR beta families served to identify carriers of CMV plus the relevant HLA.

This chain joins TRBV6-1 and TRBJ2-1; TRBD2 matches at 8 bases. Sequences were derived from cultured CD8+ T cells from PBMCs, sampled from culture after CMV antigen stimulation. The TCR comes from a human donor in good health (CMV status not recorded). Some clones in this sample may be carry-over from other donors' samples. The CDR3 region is CASSDRGGTINEQFF. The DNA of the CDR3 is TGTGCCAGCAGTGATCGGGGGGGGACAATCAATGAGCAGTTCTTC.